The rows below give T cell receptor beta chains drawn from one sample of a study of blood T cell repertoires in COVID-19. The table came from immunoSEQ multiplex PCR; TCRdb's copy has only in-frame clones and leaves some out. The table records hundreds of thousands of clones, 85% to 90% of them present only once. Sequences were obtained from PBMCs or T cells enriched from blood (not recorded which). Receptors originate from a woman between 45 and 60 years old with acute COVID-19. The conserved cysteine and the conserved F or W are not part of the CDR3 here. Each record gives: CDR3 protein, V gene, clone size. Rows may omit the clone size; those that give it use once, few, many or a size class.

CDR3: ASSRQGVSGNTIY
V: TRBV5-6
size: -

CDR3: ASSLSPGGDEQY
V: TRBV27
size: once

CDR3: ASSFNRGRNTEAF
V: TRBV13
size: -

CDR3: ASEQGHYGYT
V: TRBV28
size: -

CDR3: ASSSGDRASYEQY
V: TRBV28
size: -

CDR3: ASSETGTGAYEQY
V: TRBV27
size: -

CDR3: ASSSDRGYEQY
V: TRBV7-2
size: -

CDR3: ASSVAVSGSPLH
V: TRBV9
size: -

CDR3: ASSFVPGLASTDTQY
V: TRBV7-2
size: -

CDR3: ASSLTGGASEAF
V: TRBV9
size: -

CDR3: ASSLVSRRNGYT
V: TRBV5-1
size: few

CDR3: ASSQATGQPQH
V: TRBV4-3
size: -

CDR3: ASIGPWDNAYEQY
V: TRBV7-9
size: -

CDR3: ASSISPGGAGNTIY
V: TRBV27
size: -

CDR3: ASSLSGGTDTQY
V: TRBV13
size: -

CDR3: ASRLAAAGGNEQY
V: TRBV27
size: -

CDR3: ASSLLAPYNEQF
V: TRBV5-1
size: -

CDR3: ASGRDRAYEQY
V: TRBV6-5
size: -

CDR3: ASSVRRITGQGYSGNTIY
V: TRBV6-1
size: -

CDR3: ASSPGLREQY
V: TRBV6-2/TRBV6-3
size: few